This TCR beta chain was found in a study of OX40 agonist ivuxolimab in advanced cancers. Study-level background: Ivuxolimab, an antibody that agonizes OX40 (CD134), was administered to the patients. Partial responses were achieved by three patients, one with hepatocellular carcinoma and two with cutaneous melanoma. Regarding the study as a whole: Clonal expansion by week 6 occurred in CD4+ and CD8+ blood T cells (at 0.1 to 3.0 mg/kg).

CDR1 and CDR2 (germline): SGHVS, FQNEAQ. The CDR3 is 15 amino acids. V shed 4 bases and J 8 bases; nucleotides not matched to a gene: 8. There are a few counts of this clone. Antigen specificity is unknown. Produced via immunoSEQ multiplex PCR; TCRdb's table is partial and in-frame only. The data contain some 46,000 clones, more than 70% of them singletons. The sample here was CD4+ or CD8+ T cells sorted from blood, taken in a trial of the OX40 agonist ivuxolimab. The sequence came from an adult with an advanced solid tumor such as melanoma, head and neck, liver or kidney cancer. The chain joins TRBV7-8 to TRBJ2-1; TRBD2 matches 10 bases. The DNA for the CDR3 is TGTGCCAGCAGCTCAAGCGGGAGGGAGGTCGATGAGCAGTTCTTC. Encoded protein: CASSSSGREVDEQFF.